This T cell receptor beta chain emerged from a study of technical replicates of blood from a few donors. This clone appeared a single time. Sequenced by immunoSEQ multiplex PCR; TCRdb stores in-frame clones only, minus some. The sample contains around 93,000 clones, just under 95% of which appear only once. Input material: T cells isolated from PBMCs. The receptor comes from a human donor in good health.

This chain's CDR3 is CASNRLARTSGNNEQFF. CDR3 bases: TGTGCCAGCAACAGGTTAGCTAGGACTAGCGGGAATAATGAGCAGTTCTTC. This chain joins TRBV11-2 and TRBJ2-1; 12 bases line up with TRBD2. The CDR3 is 17 residues long. CDR1 and CDR2 from the germline V gene are SGHAT and FQNNGV. The J segment lost 7 bases and the V segment lost 7 bases, leaving 14 bases of the junction unmatched.